These 26 T cell receptor beta chains came from one sample sequenced in a study of control samples from healthy donors and cancer patients. Clones were sequenced by immunoSEQ multiplex PCR, and TCRdb holds only the in-frame ones, with some missing. There are 100,000 to 120,000 clones in the sample; around nine tenths occur only once, and about 3.7% lies in the top ten. The sequenced material came from PBMCs. The receptor set was obtained from a woman aged 55-70 years with lung cancer.

The chain carries TRBV29-1 and TRBJ2-1; the D gene is possibly TRBD2 (5 bases). This CDR3 has 13 residues. Germline V gives CDR1 SQVTM, CDR2 ANQGSEA. V was pared by 7 bases and J by 6 bases, with 16 bases between. The CDR3 DNA sequence: TGCAGCGCAGACTCGGGATGGGCCAATGAGCAGTTCTTC. Amino acids: CSADSGWANEQFF.

The chain recombines TRBV7-2 with TRBJ2-1, with TRBD2 as a possible D gene (6 bases). Germline V gene data show CDR1 as SGHTA and CDR2 as FQGNSA. V was pared by 2 bases and J by 9 bases, with 8 bases between. The CDR3 contains 12 residues. In DNA, the CDR3 is TGTGCCAGCAGCTTAAGGGGAGGTGAGCAGTTCTTC. Amino acids: CASSLRGGEQFF.

The gene calls are TRBV7-2 and TRBJ2-7; 7 nucleotides agree with TRBD1. Trimming at V came to 8 bases and at J to 1 base, leaving 5 bases not matched to a gene. The germline CDR1 and CDR2 sequences are SGHTA and FQGNSA. The length of the CDR3 is 13 residues. This CDR3 is CASRRDSSYEQYF. Here the CDR3 DNA reads TGTGCCAGCCGAAGGGACAGTTCCTACGAGCAGTACTTC.

V usage is TRBV29-1 and J usage is TRBJ2-3; D not certain. Germline CDR1 is SQVTM and CDR2 is ANQGSEA. Trimming pared 4 bases from V and 0 bases from J, leaving 8 bases between. This CDR3 has 13 residues. As DNA, the CDR3 is TGCAGCGTTGCGGGCTCTAGCACAGATACGCAGTATTTT. Amino acid sequence: CSVAGSSTDTQYF.

The CDR3 DNA sequence: TGTGCCAGCAGTGGTGGGGGCATCTACGAGCAGTACTTC. It codes for CASSGGGIYEQYF. This chain joins TRBV25-1 and TRBJ2-7; D possibly corresponds to TRBD1 (6 bases). The CDR3 sequence is 13 residues long. Germline CDR1 is MGHDK and CDR2 is SYGVNS. V shed 4 bases and J shed 3 bases, with 10 bases lying between them.

The J gene is TRBJ2-3, the V gene TRBV5-4; 7 nucleotides line up with TRBD1. This CDR3 region has 17 residues. J was trimmed by 1 base and V by 0 bases; bases with no gene match: 8. Germline V gene data show CDR1 as SGHNT and CDR2 as YYREEE (reference sequence). CDR3 sequence reads: CASSLELQGDGTDTQYF. DNA of the CDR3: TGTGCCAGCAGCTTGGAACTGCAGGGGGATGGCACAGATACGCAGTATTTT.

This sequence joins TRBV10-3 and TRBJ1-5; the D is unclear. Between the trimmed V and J ends, which lost 5 bases and 8 bases, there was a span of 13 bases. The CDR3 contains 13 residues. CDR1 ENHRY and CDR2 SYGVKD come from the germline V gene. The CDR3 nucleotides read TGTGCCATCAGTCGTACCAACGTCGAGCCCCAGCATTTT. It is translated as CAISRTNVEPQHF.

This clone appeared a few times. The chain links TRBV5-4 to TRBJ1-2, with TRBD1 matching 9 bases. With 3 bases clipped from V and 4 bases from J, the junction kept 1 base outside the gene matches. From germline, CDR1 is SGHNT and CDR2 YYREEE (reference sequence). The CDR3 spans 13 residues. The CDR3 reads CASSSGQGYGYTF. The CDR3, as DNA: TGTGCCAGCAGCTCGGGACAGGGCTATGGCTACACCTTC.

The rearrangement uses TRBV9 and TRBJ1-1; 8 bases match TRBD1. The J segment lost 10 bases and the V segment lost 3 bases, leaving 5 bases of the junction unmatched. The CDR3 covers 12 residues. Germline V gives CDR1 SGDLS, CDR2 YYNGEE. The CDR3 loop is CASSATTGAAFF. The CDR3 DNA reads as TGTGCCAGCAGCGCCACGACAGGGGCAGCTTTCTTT. The full variable domain, completed using reference TRBV9 and TRBJ1-1, is DSGVTQTPKHLITATGQRVTLRCSPRSGDLSVYWYQQSLDQGLQFLIQYYNGEERAKGNILERFSAQQFPDLHSELNLSSLELGDSALYFCASSATTGAAFFGQGTRLTVV.

The CDR3 nucleotides read TGTGCCACCAGTGACCCCAGGACTAGCACAGATACGCAGTATTTT. This sequence encodes CATSDPRTSTDTQYF. J is TRBJ2-3 and V is TRBV24-1; D is possibly TRBD2 (5 bases). Germline CDR1 and CDR2: KGHDR and SFDVKD. The CDR3 is 15 amino acids. V gave up 4 bases and J gave up 0 bases, with 10 bases separating them.

The chain recombines TRBV6-5 with TRBJ1-1, with D possibly being TRBD1 (6 bases). Trimming shortened V by 7 bases and J by 1 base, and 16 bases separated the two germline ends. This CDR3 is 15 amino acids long. Per germline, CDR1 MNHEY and CDR2 SVGAGI. The CDR3 here is CASIPVTGWNTEAFF. CDR3 in DNA: TGTGCCAGCATACCTGTGACAGGTTGGAACACTGAAGCTTTCTTT.

The chain combines TRBV9 with TRBJ1-5; TRBD1 matches at 7 bases. V lost 3 bases and J lost 2; bases outside the gene matches: 5. Looked up from germline, CDR1 is SGDLS and CDR2 is YYNGEE. The CDR3 covers 15 residues. The CDR3: CASSETGTGNQPQHF. The CDR3 nucleotides read TGTGCCAGCAGCGAGACAGGGACAGGCAATCAGCCCCAGCATTTT.

The V gene is TRBV18, the J gene TRBJ1-1; weak D call: TRBD1 (5 bases). Trimming cost V 5 bases and J 9 bases, with 28 bases left between them. The CDR3 runs to 17 residues. Germline CDR1 KGHSH, CDR2 LQKENI. The CDR3 loop is CASSSTQDTRNPTQAFF. As DNA, the CDR3 is TGTGCCAGCTCATCTACTCAGGACACCCGCAACCCCACACAAGCTTTCTTT.

This chain joins TRBV13 and TRBJ2-3, with 11 bases fitting TRBD2. Germline CDR1 reads PRHDT; CDR2 reads FYEKMQ (reference sequence). V was clipped by 4 bases and J by 12 bases; unmatched bases: 12. The CDR3 loop spans 15 amino acids. CDR3 DNA: TGTGCCAGCAGCTCTAGCGTACTAGCGGGAGACATTCAGTATTTT. Protein sequence: CASSSSVLAGDIQYF.

The chain uses TRBV12-5 and TRBJ2-5; D tentatively fits TRBD1 or TRBD2 (7 bases each). The CDR3 length is 15 residues. The V gene's germline CDR1 is LGHNT and CDR2 FRNRAP. The V end lost 2 bases, the J end lost 3 bases, and 13 bases lay between the germline ends. DNA for the CDR3: TGTGCTAGTGGTTTGAAGGGGGCGGGAGAAGAGACCCAGTACTTC. Protein sequence: CASGLKGAGEETQYF.

The chain recombines TRBV4-1 with TRBJ2-3; 9 nucleotides agree with TRBD2. V dropped 4 bases and J dropped 0; count of bases not matched to a gene: 5. The CDR3 spans 16 residues. Germline V gives CDR1 MGHRA, CDR2 YSYEKL. CDR3 nucleotides: TGCGCCAGCAGCCTGCCTAGCGGGATTAGCACAGATACGCAGTATTTT. Amino acids: CASSLPSGISTDTQYF.

The chain has TRBV6-1 and TRBJ1-5; possibly TRBD1 for D (6 bases). The germline V gene has CDR1 MNHNS and CDR2 SASEGT. This CDR3 region has 17 residues. The V end was cut by 4 bases, the J end by 0 bases, with 16 bases between. CDR3 sequence: CASSAGAPLYSNQPQHF. The DNA of the CDR3 is TGTGCCAGCAGTGCAGGGGCGCCTCTGTATAGCAATCAGCCCCAGCATTTT.

The CDR3 reads CASSSSPNEKLFF. The CDR3 DNA is TGCGCCAGTTCCAGTTCACCCAATGAAAAACTGTTTTTT. The J gene is TRBJ1-4, the V gene TRBV5-1; D unresolved. The CDR3 contains 13 residues. CDR1 is SGHRS, CDR2 YFSETQ, per germline. Trimming shortened V by 8 bases and J by 5 bases, and 13 bases separated the two germline ends.

The V call is TRBV3-1 (or the pseudogene TRBV3-2), the J call TRBJ2-6, with D possibly being TRBD1 (6 bases). This CDR3 has 17 amino acids. V lost 4 bases and J lost 2, with 15 bases in between. Germline CDR1 reads LGHDT; CDR2 reads YNNKEL (reference sequence). The CDR3 loop reads CASSLNLRGPGANVLTF. CDR3 bases: TGTGCCAGCAGCCTCAACCTCAGGGGACCTGGGGCCAACGTCCTGACTTTC.

The chain has TRBV6-5 and TRBJ1-1, with unresolved D. The germline gives CDR1 MNHEY, CDR2 SVGAGI. The CDR3 runs 11 residues. V was clipped by 7 bases and J by 6 bases, with 9 bases between them. The CDR3 coding sequence is TGTGCCAGCACCGAGGGAGCTGAAGCTTTCTTT. Translation gives CASTEGAEAFF.

The chain is built from TRBV7-2 and TRBJ1-1; no firm D call. V was shortened by 1 base and J by 8 bases, with 17 bases between the two germline ends. The CDR3 runs to 15 residues. The germline V gene encodes CDR1 SGHTA and CDR2 FQGNSA. The CDR3 coding sequence is TGTGCCAGCAGCTTAGTGGCGAAGGAGACGACCGAAGCTTTCTTT. Protein: CASSLVAKETTEAFF. The full variable domain, with the rest looked up from reference TRBV7-2 and TRBJ1-1, is GAGVSQSPSNKVTEKGKDVELRCDPISGHTALYWYRQSLGQGLEFLIYFQGNSAPDKSGLPSDRFSAERTGGSVSTLTIQRTQQEDSAVYLCASSLVAKETTEAFFGQGTRLTVV.

The V gene is TRBV3-1 (or the pseudogene TRBV3-2), the J gene TRBJ2-7, with a weak D call TRBD1 (6 bases). CDR3 length equals 15 residues. Germline CDR1 is LGHDT and CDR2 is YNNKEL (reference sequence). The V end was cut by 1 base, the J end by 2 bases, with 12 bases between. Written as DNA, the CDR3 is TGTGCCAGCAGCCAAGCCAGGGGCGTCACCTACGAGCAGTACTTC. This sequence encodes CASSQARGVTYEQYF.

The rearrangement links TRBV15 to TRBJ1-1; D gene uncertain. The CDR3 has 16 amino acids. The ends were cut back, 0 bases at V and 3 bases at J, with 14 bases in the middle. Germline CDR1 and CDR2: LNHNV and YYDKDF (reference sequence). The CDR3 here is CATSRDRLTGYTEAFF. In DNA form, the CDR3 reads TGTGCCACCAGCAGAGACAGATTGACCGGGTACACTGAAGCTTTCTTT.

V is TRBV12-5 and J is TRBJ2-2; 7 nucleotides agree with TRBD1. CDR1 is LGHNT and CDR2 is FRNRAP in the germline V gene. The CDR3 is 19 residues long. Losses at the gene ends were 5 bases for V and 1 base for J; bases not matched to a gene: 16. As DNA, the CDR3 is TGTGCTAGTGGTCCACAGGGGAATAGCAAATCCGGGAACACCGGGGAGCTGTTTTTT. It yields the protein CASGPQGNSKSGNTGELFF.

J is TRBJ1-1 and V is TRBV6-5; D gene unclear. V gave up 7 bases and J gave up 3 bases, with 12 bases separating them. Germline V gene data show CDR1 as MNHEY and CDR2 as SVGAGI. This CDR3 is built from 13 residues. CDR3 coding DNA: TGTGCCAGCATCGAAGGTGAGGACACTGAAGCTTTCTTT. It translates to CASIEGEDTEAFF.

CDR3 in DNA: TGTGCCAGCAGGACGACTAGCGGGGGGCCGGGCACCGGGGAGCTGTTTTTT. Protein: CASRTTSGGPGTGELFF. V and J are TRBV2 and TRBJ2-2; 13 positions match TRBD2. This CDR3 comprises 17 residues. The J segment lost 4 bases and the V segment lost 6 bases, leaving 8 bases of the junction unmatched. The germline V gene encodes CDR1 SNHLY and CDR2 FYNNEI.